Detailed here is one T cell receptor beta chain. Its antigen is not known. The study ran its PCR with 60 Vbeta and 13 Jbeta primers. The method was immunoSEQ multiplex PCR; TCRdb's version includes in-frame clones alone and lacks a portion of them. The data contain 95,000 to 150,000 clones, approximately 80% of them singletons. These data originate in a study of cytomegalovirus exposure and HLA in healthy donors. Study context: Clustering assigned approximately 78% of the approximately 370 genotyped donors to the Caucasian-associated ancestry cluster.

General study results and limits: Researchers reported from a later analysis that most CMV-associated TCR beta chains appeared HLA-restricted. About 90% or about 30% of the time was how often most TCR beta V segments were productive, according to an earlier analysis.

Germline V gene data show CDR1 as MDHEN and CDR2 as SYDVKM. Trimming removed 8 bases at V and 0 bases at J, with 19 bases between. The length of the CDR3 is 16 residues. The origin of this receptor is a human donor in good health. The chain is built from TRBV28 and TRBJ1-2; a possible D gene is TRBD1 (5 bases). The sample comprised PBMCs. The CDR3 bases are TGTGCCAGCGGCCGGGGGTTGGGGAAACCTAACTATGGCTACACCTTC. It codes for CASGRGLGKPNYGYTF.